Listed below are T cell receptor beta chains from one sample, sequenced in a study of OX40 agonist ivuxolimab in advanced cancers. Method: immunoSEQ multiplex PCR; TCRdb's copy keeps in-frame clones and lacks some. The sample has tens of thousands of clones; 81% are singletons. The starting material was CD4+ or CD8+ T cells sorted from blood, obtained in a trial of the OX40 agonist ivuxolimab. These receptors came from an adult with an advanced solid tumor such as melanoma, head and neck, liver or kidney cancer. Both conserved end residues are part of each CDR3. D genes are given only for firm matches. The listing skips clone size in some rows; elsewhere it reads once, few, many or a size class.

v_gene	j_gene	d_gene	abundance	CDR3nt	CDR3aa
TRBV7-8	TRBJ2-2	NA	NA	TGTGCCAGCAGCTTACGACAGACGAACACCGGGGAGCTGTTTTTT	CASSLRQTNTGELFF
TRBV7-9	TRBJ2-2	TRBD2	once	TGTGCCAGCAGCCCCAGCGGGGGGCGGTTTGCCGGGGAGCTGTTTTTT	CASSPSGGRFAGELFF
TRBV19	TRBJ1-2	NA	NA	TGTGCCAGTAGTATATCAAGGACCCCCTATGGCTACACCTTC	CASSISRTPYGYTF
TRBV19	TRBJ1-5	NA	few	TGTGCCAGTAGTCCTACAGGTAATAGCAATCAGCCCCAGCATTTT	CASSPTGNSNQPQHF
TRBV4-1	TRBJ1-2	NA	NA	TGCGCCAGCAGCCAAGTGGGCCAGCTACTCTATGGCTACACCTTC	CASSQVGQLLYGYTF
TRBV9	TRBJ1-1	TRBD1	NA	TGTGCCAGCAGCGAGCCGAGACAGGGGGCGAATTGGGACACTGAAGCTTTCTTT	CASSEPRQGANWDTEAFF
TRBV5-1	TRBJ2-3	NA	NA	TGCGCCAGCAGCATTACGACAGCTAGCACAGATACGCAGTATTTT	CASSITTASTDTQYF
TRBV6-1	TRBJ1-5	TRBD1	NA	TGTGCCAGCACCCAGGGGGAGATGGGCAATCAGCCCCAGCATTTT	CASTQGEMGNQPQHF
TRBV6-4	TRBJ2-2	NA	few	TGTGCCAGCAGTGACTCGGGGGGGAACACCGGGGAGCTGTTTTTT	CASSDSGGNTGELFF
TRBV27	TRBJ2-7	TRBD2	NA	TGTGCCAGCAGTTTATTCTTGGGGGGGTACGAGCAGTACTTC	CASSLFLGGYEQYF